One and the same sample provided the 9 T cell receptor beta chains below, sequenced in a study of shared clonotypes between healthy human individuals. The data were produced by immunoSEQ multiplex PCR, yet TCRdb's version contains in-frame clones alone and is incomplete. The top ten clones hold under 2% of a sample with roughly 2.1 million clones, 90% to 95% of them seen once. Naive CD8 cells lacked CD45RO, underwent positive selection for CCR7 and left out terminally differentiated effector memory CD45RA+ cells. Material for sequencing was naive CD8+ T cells from PBMCs. These receptors all stem from a man younger than 35 in good health. Some clones in this sample may be carry-over from other donors' samples.

The chain links TRBV7-3 to TRBJ1-1, with D perhaps TRBD1 (6 bases). Germline V CDR1 and CDR2: SGHTA, FQGTGA. The V end was cut by 3 bases, the J end by 4 bases, with 9 bases between. The CDR3 has 13 amino acids. The CDR3 DNA sequence: TGTGCCAGCAGCTTCGGGGGCGTCACTGAAGCTTTCTTT. Translating it yields CASSFGGVTEAFF.

The V call is TRBV29-1, the J call TRBJ2-1; no definite D call. Germline CDR1 reads SQVTM; CDR2 reads ANQGSEA. Trimming pared 2 bases from V and 7 bases from J, leaving 9 bases between. The CDR3 contains 12 residues. The CDR3 nucleotides are TGCAGCGTTGAATCCTGGCTGAATGAGCAGTTCTTC. Translated, it gives CSVESWLNEQFF.

A remark on this clone: The same CDR3 can be traced to other DNA sequences in this sample. The chain uses TRBV27 and TRBJ2-7; 7 bases align to TRBD2. CDR3 length: 14 amino acids. V dropped 5 bases and J dropped 3; count of bases not matched to a gene: 7. Germline CDR1 and CDR2: MNHEY and SMNVEV (reference sequence). CDR3 coding DNA: TGTGCCAGCAGTACACTTGCGGGAGACTACGAGCAGTACTTC. It codes for CASSTLAGDYEQYF.

This chain links TRBV4-1 with TRBJ2-1, with unresolved D. This CDR3 spans 22 amino acids. V lost 4 bases to trimming and J lost 1 base, with 32 bases between them. Germline CDR1 reads MGHRA; CDR2 reads YSYEKL. CDR3 bases: TGCGCCAGCAGCCTAGGATCGTTAGGGCCCCCCGACGAATATGGGTCCTACAATGAGCAGTTCTTC. This sequence encodes CASSLGSLGPPDEYGSYNEQFF.

This clone showed up just once. This sequence joins TRBV4-3 and TRBJ1-2; TRBD1 agrees at 7 bases. In germline, CDR1 is LGHNA, CDR2 YSLEER. CDR3 length: 13 amino acids. J lost 4 bases, V lost 5 bases, and 4 bases had no gene match. The CDR3 sequence is CASSGRQGYGYTF. DNA of the CDR3: TGCGCCAGCAGCGGTCGACAGGGCTATGGCTACACCTTC.

The genes are TRBV6-5 and TRBJ2-5; TRBD1 aligns across 9 bases. V lost 2 bases to trimming and J lost 4 bases; unmatched junction nucleotides: 8. From germline, CDR1 is MNHEY and CDR2 SVGAGI. The length of the CDR3 is 16 residues. CDR3 sequence: CASSYSLQGAAETQYF. The CDR3 DNA sequence: TGTGCCAGCAGTTACAGCTTACAGGGGGCGGCAGAGACCCAGTACTTC.

The chain links TRBV7-9 to TRBJ2-2, with TRBD2 matching over 13 bases. Germline-derived CDR1 and CDR2 are SEHNR and FQNEAQ (reference sequence). The J segment lost 4 bases and the V segment lost 3 bases, leaving 8 bases of the junction unmatched. The CDR3 spans 18 residues. The CDR3 is CASSFPLGTSGITGELFF. Written as DNA, the CDR3 is TGTGCCAGCAGCTTCCCCCTAGGGACTAGCGGGATCACCGGGGAGCTGTTTTTT. Drawing the rest from reference TRBV7-9 and TRBJ2-2, the complete variable domain is DTGVSQNPRHKITKRGQNVTFRCDPISEHNRLYWYRQTLGQGPEFLTYFQNEAQLEKSRLLSDRFSAERPKGSFSTLEIQRTEQGDSAMYLCASSFPLGTSGITGELFFGEGSRLTVL.

The V and J genes are TRBV7-2 and TRBJ2-7; no reliable D call. Trimming took off 6 bases at V and 7 bases at J, with 16 bases between the two ends. The CDR3 length is 13 residues. The germline CDR1 and CDR2 sequences are SGHTA and FQGNSA. This chain's CDR3 is CASRSRTAGEQYF. CDR3 coding DNA: TGTGCCAGCAGGTCTAGGACCGCTGGAGAGCAGTACTTC.

This rearrangement joins TRBV5-1 to TRBJ1-2, with 7 nucleotides matching TRBD1. Trimming at V came to 4 bases and at J to 4 bases, leaving 7 bases not matched to a gene. The germline V gene encodes CDR1 SGHRS and CDR2 YFSETQ. CDR3 length equals 14 residues. CDR3: CASSGQDSLYGYTF. The CDR3 region has the DNA TGCGCCAGCAGCGGACAGGATTCCCTCTATGGCTACACCTTC.